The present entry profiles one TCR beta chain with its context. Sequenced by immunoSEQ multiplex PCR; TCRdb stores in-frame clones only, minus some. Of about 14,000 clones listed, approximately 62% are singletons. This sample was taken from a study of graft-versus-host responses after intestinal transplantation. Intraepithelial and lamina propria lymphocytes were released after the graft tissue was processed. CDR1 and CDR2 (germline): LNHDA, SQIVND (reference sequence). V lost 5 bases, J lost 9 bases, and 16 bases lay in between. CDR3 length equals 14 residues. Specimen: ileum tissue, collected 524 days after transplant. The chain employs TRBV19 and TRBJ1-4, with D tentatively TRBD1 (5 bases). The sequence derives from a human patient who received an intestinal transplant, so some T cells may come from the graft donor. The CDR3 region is CASSPTAREKKLFF. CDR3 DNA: TGTGCCAGTAGTCCGACAGCCCGAGAGAAAAAACTGTTTTTT.